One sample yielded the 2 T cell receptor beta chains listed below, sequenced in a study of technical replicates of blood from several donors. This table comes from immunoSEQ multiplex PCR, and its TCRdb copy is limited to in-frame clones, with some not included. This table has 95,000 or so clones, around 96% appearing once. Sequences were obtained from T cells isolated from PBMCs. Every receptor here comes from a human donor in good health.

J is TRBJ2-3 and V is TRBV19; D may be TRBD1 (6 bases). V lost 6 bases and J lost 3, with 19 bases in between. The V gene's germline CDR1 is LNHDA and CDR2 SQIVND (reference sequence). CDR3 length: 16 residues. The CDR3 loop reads CASSWTVGTRTDTQYF. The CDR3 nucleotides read TGTGCCAGTAGCTGGACAGTGGGGACAAGAACAGATACGCAGTATTTT.

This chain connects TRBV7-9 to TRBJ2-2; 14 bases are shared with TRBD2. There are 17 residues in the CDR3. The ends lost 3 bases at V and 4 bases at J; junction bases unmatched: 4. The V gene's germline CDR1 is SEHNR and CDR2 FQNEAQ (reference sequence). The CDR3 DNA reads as TGTGCCAGCAGCTTCGGACTAGCGGGAGGCGGCACCGGGGAGCTGTTTTTT. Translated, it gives CASSFGLAGGGTGELFF.